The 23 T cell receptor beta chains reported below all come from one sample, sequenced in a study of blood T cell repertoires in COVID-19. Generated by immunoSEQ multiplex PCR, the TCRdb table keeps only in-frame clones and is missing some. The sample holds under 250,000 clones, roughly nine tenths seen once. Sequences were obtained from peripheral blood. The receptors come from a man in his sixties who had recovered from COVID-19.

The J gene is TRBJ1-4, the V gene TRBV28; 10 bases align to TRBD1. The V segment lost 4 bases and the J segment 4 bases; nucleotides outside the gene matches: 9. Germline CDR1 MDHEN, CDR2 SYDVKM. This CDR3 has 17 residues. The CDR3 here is CASSSTGTGANNEKLFF. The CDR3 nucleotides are TGTGCCAGCAGTTCGACCGGGACAGGGGCGAATAATGAAAAACTGTTTTTT.

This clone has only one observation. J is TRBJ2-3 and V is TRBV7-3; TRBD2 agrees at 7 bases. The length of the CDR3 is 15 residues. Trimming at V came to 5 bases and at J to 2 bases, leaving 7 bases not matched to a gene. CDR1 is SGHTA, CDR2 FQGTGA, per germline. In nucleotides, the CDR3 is TGTGCCAGCAGCCTCCTAGCGGCTAACACAGATACGCAGTATTTT. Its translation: CASSLLAANTDTQYF.

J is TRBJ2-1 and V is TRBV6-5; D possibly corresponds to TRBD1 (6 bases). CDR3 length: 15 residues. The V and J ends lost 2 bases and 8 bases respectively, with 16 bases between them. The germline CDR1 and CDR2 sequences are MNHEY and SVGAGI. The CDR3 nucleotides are TGTGCCAGCAGTTACGGGGGCGCGAAAGGCGATGAGCAGTTCTTC. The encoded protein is CASSYGGAKGDEQFF.

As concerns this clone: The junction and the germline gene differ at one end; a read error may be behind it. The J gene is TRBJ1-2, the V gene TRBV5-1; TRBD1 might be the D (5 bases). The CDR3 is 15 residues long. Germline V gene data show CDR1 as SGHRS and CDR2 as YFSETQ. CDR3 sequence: CASSLARQGGDGAAF. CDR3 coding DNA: TGCGCCAGCAGCTTGGCCAGGCAGGGCGGGGATGGCGCGGCCTTC.

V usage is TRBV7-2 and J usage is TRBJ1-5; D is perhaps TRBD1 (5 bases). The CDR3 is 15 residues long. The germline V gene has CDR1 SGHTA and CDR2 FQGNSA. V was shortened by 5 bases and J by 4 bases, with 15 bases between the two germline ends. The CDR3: CASSPGGRVNQPQHF. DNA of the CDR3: TGTGCCAGCAGCCCTGGGGGGAGGGTAAATCAGCCCCAGCATTTT. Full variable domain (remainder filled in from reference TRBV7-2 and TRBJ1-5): GAGVSQSPSNKVTEKGKDVELRCDPISGHTALYWYRQSLGQGLEFLIYFQGNSAPDKSGLPSDRFSAERTGGSVSTLTIQRTQQEDSAVYLCASSPGGRVNQPQHFGDGTRLSIL.

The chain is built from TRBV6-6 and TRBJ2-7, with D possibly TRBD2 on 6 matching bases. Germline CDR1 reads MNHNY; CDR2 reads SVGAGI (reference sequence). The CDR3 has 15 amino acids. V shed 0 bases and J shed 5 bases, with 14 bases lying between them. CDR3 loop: CASSYSDGGNNEQYF. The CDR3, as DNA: TGTGCCAGCAGTTACTCGGACGGGGGTAACAACGAGCAGTACTTC.

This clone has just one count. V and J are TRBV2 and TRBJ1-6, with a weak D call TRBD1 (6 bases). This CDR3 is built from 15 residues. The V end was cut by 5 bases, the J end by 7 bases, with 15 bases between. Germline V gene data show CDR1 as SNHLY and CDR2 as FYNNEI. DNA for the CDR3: TGTGCCAGCAGTCTTCGGGACATTCCCAATTCACCCCTCCACTTT. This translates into CASSLRDIPNSPLHF.

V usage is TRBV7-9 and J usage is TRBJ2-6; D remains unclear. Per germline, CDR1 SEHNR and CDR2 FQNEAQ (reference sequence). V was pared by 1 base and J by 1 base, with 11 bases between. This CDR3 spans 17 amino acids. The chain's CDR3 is CASSLVVAGSGANVLTF. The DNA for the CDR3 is TGTGCCAGCAGCTTAGTCGTCGCAGGTTCTGGGGCCAACGTCCTGACTTTC.

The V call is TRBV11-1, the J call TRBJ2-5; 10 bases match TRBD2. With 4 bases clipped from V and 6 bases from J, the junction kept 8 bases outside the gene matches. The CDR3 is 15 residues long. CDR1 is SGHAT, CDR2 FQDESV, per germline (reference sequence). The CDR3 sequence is CASSSPASGSKTQYF. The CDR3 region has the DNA TGTGCCAGCAGCTCCCCGGCTAGCGGGAGTAAGACCCAGTACTTC.

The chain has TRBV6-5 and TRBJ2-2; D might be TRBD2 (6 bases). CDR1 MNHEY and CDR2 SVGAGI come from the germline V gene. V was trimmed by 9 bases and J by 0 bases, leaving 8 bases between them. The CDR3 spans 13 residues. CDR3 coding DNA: TGTGCCAGGCGGGATCCGAACACCGGGGAGCTGTTTTTT. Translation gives CARRDPNTGELFF.

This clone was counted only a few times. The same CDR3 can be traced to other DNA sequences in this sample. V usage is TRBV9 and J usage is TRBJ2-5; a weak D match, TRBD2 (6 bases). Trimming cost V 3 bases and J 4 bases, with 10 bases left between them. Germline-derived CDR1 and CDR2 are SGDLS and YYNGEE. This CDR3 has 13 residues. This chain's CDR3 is CASSASRGETQYF. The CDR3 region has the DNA TGTGCCAGCAGCGCTTCGCGGGGAGAGACCCAGTACTTC.

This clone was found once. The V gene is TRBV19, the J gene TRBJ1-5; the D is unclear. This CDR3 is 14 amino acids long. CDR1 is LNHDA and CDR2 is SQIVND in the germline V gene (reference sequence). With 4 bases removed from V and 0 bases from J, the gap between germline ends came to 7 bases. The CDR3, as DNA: TGTGCCAGTAGTACGGTCGGTAGCAATCAGCCCCAGCATTTT. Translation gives CASSTVGSNQPQHF.

CDR3 nucleotide sequence: TGTGCCAGCAGTTTCTACCCACAGGGGGCCTTCAACTATGGCTACACCTTC. This sequence encodes CASSFYPQGAFNYGYTF. J is TRBJ1-2 and V is TRBV28; TRBD1 agrees at 9 bases. This CDR3 is 17 amino acids long. Trimming removed 3 bases from V and 2 bases from J; junction bases left unmatched: 10. The germline V gene has CDR1 MDHEN and CDR2 SYDVKM.

CDR3 sequence: CASGLFLDRGYGYTF. CDR3 nucleotide sequence: TGTGCTAGTGGTTTGTTTCTGGACAGAGGATATGGCTACACCTTC. V gene TRBV12-5 combines with J gene TRBJ1-2; maybe TRBD1 (6 bases). Germline loops: CDR1 LGHNT, CDR2 FRNRAP. Trimming removed 2 bases at V and 5 bases at J, with 15 bases between. The CDR3 has 15 residues.

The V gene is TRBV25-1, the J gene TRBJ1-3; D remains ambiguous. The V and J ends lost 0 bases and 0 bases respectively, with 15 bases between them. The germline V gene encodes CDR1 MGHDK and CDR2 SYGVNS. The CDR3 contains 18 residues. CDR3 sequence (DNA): TGTGCCAGCAGTGAATATTACCCTTATCGGTCCTCTGGAAACACCATATATTTT. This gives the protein CASSEYYPYRSSGNTIYF.

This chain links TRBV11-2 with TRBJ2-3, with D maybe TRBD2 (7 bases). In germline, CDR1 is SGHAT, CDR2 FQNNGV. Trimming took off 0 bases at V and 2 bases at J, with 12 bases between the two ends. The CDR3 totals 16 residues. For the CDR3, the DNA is TGTGCCAGCAGCTTAGACGGGGGGCACCCCACAGATACGCAGTATTTT. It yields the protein CASSLDGGHPTDTQYF.

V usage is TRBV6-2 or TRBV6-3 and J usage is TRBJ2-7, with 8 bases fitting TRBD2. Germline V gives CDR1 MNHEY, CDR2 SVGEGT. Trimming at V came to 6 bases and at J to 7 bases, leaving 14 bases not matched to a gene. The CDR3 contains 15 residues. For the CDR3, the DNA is TGTGCCAGCAGCCCCGGAGGAGCGGGAGAGGAGGAGCAGTACTTC. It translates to CASSPGGAGEEEQYF.

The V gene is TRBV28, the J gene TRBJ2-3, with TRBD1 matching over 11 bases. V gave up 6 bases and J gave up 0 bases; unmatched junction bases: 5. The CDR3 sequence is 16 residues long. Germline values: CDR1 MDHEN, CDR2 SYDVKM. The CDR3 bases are TGTGCCAGCAGGGACGGGACAGGGGGGAGCACAGATACGCAGTATTTT. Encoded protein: CASRDGTGGSTDTQYF.

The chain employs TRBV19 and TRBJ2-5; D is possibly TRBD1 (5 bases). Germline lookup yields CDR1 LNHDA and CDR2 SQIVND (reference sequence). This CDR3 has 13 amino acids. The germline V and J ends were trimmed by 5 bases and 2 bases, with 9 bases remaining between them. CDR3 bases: TGTGCCAGTAGTCCCGACAGACAAGAGACCCAGTACTTC. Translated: CASSPDRQETQYF. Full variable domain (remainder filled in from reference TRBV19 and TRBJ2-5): DGGITQSPKYLFRKEGQNVTLSCEQNLNHDAMYWYRQDPGQGLRLIYYSQIVNDFQKGDIAEGYSVSREKKESFPLTVTSAQKNPTAFYLCASSPDRQETQYFGPGTRLLVL.

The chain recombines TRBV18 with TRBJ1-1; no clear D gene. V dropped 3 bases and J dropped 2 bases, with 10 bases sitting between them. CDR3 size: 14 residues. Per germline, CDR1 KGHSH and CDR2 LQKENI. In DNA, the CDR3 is TGTGCCAGCTCACCCATACAGCTAAACACTGAAGCTTTCTTT. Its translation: CASSPIQLNTEAFF. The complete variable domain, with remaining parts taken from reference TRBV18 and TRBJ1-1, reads NAGVMQNPRHLVRRRGQEARLRCSPMKGHSHVYWYRQLPEEGLKFMVYLQKENIIDESGMPKERFSAEFPKEGPSILRIQQVVRGDSAAYFCASSPIQLNTEAFFGQGTRLTVV.

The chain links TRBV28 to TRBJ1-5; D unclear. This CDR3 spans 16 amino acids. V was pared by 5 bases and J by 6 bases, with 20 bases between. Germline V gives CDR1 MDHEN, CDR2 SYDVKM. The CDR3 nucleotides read TGTGCCAGCAGTCCCCTTATGAGCGGGGAGGGTCAGCCCCAGCATTTT. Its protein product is CASSPLMSGEGQPQHF.

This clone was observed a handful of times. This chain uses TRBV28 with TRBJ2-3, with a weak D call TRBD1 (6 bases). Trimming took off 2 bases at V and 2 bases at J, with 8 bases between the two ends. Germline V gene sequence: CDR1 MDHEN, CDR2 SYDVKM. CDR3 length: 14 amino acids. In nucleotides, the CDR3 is TGTGCCAGCAGTTTAAGGACAGACACAGATACGCAGTATTTT. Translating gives CASSLRTDTDTQYF.

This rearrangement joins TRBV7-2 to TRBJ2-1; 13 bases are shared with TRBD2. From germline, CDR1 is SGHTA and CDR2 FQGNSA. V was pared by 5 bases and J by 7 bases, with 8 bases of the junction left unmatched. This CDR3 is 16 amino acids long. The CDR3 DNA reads TGTGCCAGCAGCCTCTGGGGGACTAGCGGGAATAATGAGCAGTTCTTC. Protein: CASSLWGTSGNNEQFF.